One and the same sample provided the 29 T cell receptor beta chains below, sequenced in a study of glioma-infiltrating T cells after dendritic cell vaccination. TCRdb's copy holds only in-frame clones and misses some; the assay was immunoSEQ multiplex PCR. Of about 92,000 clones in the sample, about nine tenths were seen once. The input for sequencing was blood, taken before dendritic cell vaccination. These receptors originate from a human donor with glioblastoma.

In nucleotides, the CDR3 is TGCAGCGTTTGCGGGGGCCGGGATCAGCCCCAGCATTTT. Translating gives CSVCGGRDQPQHF. V and J are TRBV29-1 and TRBJ1-5; a weak D match, TRBD1 (6 bases). The CDR3 has 13 residues. The V gene lost 5 bases and the J gene lost 5 bases, with 13 bases spanning the gap. The germline V gene encodes CDR1 SQVTM and CDR2 ANQGSEA.

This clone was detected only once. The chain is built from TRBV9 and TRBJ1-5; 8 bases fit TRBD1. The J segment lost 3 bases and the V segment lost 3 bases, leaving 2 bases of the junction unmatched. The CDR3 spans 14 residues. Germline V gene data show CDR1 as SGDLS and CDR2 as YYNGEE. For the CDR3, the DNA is TGTGCCAGCAGCGAGGGACAGGCCAATCAGCCCCAGCATTTT. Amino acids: CASSEGQANQPQHF.

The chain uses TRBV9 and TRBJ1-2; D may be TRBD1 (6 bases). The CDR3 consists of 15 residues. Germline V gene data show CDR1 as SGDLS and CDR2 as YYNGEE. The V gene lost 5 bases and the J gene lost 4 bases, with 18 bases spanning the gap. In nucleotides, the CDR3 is TGTGCCAGCAGACCGAAAATGACAGGAAGCTATGGCTACACCTTC. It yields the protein CASRPKMTGSYGYTF.

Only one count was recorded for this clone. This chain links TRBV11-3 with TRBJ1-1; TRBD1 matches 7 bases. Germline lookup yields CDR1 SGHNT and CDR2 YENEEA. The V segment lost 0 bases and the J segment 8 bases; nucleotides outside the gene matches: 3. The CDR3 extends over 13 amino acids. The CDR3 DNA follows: TGTGCCAGCAGCTTAGACAGGGGGTCCGAAGCTTTCTTT. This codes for CASSLDRGSEAFF. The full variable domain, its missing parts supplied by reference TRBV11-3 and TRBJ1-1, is EAGVVQSPRYKIIEKKQPVAFWCNPISGHNTLYWYLQNLGQGPELLIRYENEEAVDDSQLPKDRFSAERLKGVDSTLKIQPAELGDSAVYLCASSLDRGSEAFFGQGTRLTVV.

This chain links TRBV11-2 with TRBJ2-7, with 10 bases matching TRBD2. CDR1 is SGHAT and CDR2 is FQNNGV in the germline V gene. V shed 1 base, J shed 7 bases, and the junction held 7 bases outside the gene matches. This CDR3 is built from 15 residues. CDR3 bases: TGTGCCAGCAGCTTAGCAGCGGGAGGGGTCAGGGAGCAGTACTTC. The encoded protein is CASSLAAGGVREQYF.

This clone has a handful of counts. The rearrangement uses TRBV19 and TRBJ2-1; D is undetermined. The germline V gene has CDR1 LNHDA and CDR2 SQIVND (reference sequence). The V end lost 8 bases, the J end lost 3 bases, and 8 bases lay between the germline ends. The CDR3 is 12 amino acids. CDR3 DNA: TGTGCCAGTTCGTCCTTCTACAATGAGCAGTTCTTC. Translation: CASSSFYNEQFF.

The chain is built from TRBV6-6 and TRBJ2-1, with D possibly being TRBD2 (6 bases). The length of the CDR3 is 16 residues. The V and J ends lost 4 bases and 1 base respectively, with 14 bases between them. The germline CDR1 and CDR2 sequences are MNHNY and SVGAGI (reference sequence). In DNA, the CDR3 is TGTGCCAGCAGTTGGGGACTCTCGAATTCCTACAATGAGCAGTTCTTC. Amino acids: CASSWGLSNSYNEQFF.

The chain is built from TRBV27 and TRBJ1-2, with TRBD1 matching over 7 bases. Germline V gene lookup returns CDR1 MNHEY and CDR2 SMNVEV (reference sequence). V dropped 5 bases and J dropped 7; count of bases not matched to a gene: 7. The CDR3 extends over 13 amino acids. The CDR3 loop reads CASSPTGIGGYTF. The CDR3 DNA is TGTGCCAGCAGTCCGACAGGGATCGGTGGCTACACCTTC.

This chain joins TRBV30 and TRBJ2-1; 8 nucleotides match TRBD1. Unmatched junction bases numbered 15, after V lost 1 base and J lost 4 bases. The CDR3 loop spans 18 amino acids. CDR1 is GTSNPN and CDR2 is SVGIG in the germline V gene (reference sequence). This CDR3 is CAWSGGRQGQGAYNEQFF. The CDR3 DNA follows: TGTGCCTGGAGTGGGGGGAGACAGGGTCAGGGGGCATACAATGAGCAGTTCTTC.

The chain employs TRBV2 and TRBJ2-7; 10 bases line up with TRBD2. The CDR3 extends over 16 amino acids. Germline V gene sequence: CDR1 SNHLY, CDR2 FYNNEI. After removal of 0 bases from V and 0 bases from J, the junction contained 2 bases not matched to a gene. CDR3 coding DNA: TGTGCCAGCAGTGAAGCTGGACTAGCGGACTCCTACGAGCAGTACTTC. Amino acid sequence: CASSEAGLADSYEQYF. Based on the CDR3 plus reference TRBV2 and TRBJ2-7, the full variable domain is EPEVTQTPSHQVTQMGQEVILRCVPISNHLYFYWYRQILGQKVEFLVSFYNNEISEKSEIFDDQFSVERPDGSNFTLKIRSTKLEDSAMYFCASSEAGLADSYEQYFGPGTRLTVT.

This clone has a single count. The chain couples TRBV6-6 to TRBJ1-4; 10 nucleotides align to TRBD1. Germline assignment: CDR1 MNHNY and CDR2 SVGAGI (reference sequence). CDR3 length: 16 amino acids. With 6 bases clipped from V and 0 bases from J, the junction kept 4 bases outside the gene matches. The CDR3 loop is CASSPGQGATNEKLFF. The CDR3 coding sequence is TGTGCCAGCAGCCCCGGACAGGGGGCAACTAATGAAAAACTGTTTTTT.

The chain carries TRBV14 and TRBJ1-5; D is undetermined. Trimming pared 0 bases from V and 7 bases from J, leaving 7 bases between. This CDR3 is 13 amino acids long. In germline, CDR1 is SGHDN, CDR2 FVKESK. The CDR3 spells CASSQDDGQPQHF. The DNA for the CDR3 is TGTGCCAGCAGCCAAGATGATGGCCAGCCCCAGCATTTT.

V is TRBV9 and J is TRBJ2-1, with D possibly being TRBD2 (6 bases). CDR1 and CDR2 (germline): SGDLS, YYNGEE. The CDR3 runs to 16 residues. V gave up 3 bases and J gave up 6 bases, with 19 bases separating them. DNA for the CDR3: TGTGCCAGCAGCGCAGCCACGGGACTTGCATTCAATGAGCAGTTCTTC. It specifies CASSAATGLAFNEQFF.

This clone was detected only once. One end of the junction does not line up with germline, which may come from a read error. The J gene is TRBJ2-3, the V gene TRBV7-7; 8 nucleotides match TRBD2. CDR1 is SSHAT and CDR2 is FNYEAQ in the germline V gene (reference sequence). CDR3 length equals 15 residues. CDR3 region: CASSLAGRPTDTQYF. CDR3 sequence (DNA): TGTGCCAGCAGCCTAGCGGGCAGGCCCACAGATACGCAGTATTTT. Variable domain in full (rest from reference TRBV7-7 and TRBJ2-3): GAGVSQSPRYKVTKRGQDVTLRCDPISSHATLYWYQQALGQGPEFLTYFNYEAQPDKSGLPSDRFSAERPEGSISTLTIQRTEQRDSAMYRCASSLAGRPTDTQYFGPGTRLTVL.

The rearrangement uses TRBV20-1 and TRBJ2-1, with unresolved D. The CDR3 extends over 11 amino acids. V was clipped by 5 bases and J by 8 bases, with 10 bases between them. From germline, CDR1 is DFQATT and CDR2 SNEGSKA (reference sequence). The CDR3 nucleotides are TGCAGTGCTTCCCAGTTCGATGAGCAGTTCTTC. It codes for CSASQFDEQFF.

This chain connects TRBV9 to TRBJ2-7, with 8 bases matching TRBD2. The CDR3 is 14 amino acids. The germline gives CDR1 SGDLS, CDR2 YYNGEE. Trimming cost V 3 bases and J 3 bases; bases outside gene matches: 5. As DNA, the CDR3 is TGTGCCAGCAGCGCCTGGCTAGCGGGCTACGAGCAGTACTTC. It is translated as CASSAWLAGYEQYF.

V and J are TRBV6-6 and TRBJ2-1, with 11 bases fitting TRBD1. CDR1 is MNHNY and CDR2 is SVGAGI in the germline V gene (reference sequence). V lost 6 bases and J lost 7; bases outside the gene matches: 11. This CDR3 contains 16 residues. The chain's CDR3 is CASSSDRDRGINEQFF. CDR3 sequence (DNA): TGTGCCAGCAGCTCCGACCGGGACAGGGGGATAAATGAGCAGTTCTTC.

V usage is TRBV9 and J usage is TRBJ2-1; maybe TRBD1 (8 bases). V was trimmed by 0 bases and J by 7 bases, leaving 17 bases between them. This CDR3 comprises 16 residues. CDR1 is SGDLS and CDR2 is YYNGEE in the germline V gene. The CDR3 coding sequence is TGTGCCAGCAGCGTAGACGAGACAGGGGAGGGGAATGAGCAGTTCTTC. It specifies CASSVDETGEGNEQFF.

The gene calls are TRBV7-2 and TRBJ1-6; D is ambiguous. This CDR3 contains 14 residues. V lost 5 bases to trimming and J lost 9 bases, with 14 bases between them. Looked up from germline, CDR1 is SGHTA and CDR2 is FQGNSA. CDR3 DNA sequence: TGTGCCAGCAGCCCCGGACTCGAACCTTCACCCCTCCACTTT. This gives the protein CASSPGLEPSPLHF.

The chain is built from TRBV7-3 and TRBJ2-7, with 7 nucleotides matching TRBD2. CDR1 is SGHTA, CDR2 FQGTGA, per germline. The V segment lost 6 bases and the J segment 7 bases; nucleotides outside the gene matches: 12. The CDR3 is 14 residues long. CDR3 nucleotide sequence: TGTGCCAGCAGGGACTATGCGGGGGTCAGGGAGCAGTACTTC. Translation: CASRDYAGVREQYF.

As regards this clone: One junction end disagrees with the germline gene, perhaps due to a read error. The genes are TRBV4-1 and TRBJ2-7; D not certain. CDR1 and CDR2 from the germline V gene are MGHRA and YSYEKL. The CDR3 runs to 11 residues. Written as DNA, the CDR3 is TGCGCCAGCAGCCAAGATCGTCGACTGATCTTC. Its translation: CASSQDRRLIF.

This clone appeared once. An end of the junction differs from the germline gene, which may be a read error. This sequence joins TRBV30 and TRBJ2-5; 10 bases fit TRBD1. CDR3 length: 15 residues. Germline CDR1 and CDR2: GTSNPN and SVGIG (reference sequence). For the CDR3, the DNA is TGTGCCTCGAGTCCCGGGACAGGGGTTTGGGAGACCCAGTACTTC. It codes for CASSPGTGVWETQYF.

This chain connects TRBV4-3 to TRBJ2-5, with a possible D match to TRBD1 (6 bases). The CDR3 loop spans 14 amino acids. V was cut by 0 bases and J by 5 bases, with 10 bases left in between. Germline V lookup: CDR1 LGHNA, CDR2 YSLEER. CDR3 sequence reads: CASSQEDSGETQYF. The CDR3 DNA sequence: TGCGCCAGCAGCCAAGAGGACAGTGGGGAGACCCAGTACTTC.

This chain's CDR3 is CASSSPSGGRYNEQFF. CDR3 sequence (DNA): TGTGCCAGCAGTTCCCCTTCCGGGGGGCGTTACAATGAGCAGTTCTTC. The J gene is TRBJ2-1, the V gene TRBV6-5, with D perhaps TRBD2 (7 bases). In germline, CDR1 is MNHEY, CDR2 SVGAGI. Trimming removed 4 bases at V and 4 bases at J, with 17 bases between. CDR3 length: 16 residues.

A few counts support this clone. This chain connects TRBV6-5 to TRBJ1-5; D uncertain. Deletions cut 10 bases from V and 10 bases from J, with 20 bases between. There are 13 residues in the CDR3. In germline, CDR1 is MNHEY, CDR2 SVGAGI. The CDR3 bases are TGTGCCACCTCAGGAACCGCTGGTTTACCCCAGCATTTT. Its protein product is CATSGTAGLPQHF.

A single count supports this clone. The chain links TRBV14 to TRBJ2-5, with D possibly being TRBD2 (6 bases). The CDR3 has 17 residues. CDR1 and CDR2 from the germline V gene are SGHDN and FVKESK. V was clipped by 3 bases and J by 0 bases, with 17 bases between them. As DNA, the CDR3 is TGTGCCAGCAGCCACCGCTCCCCACTAGCTTACCAAGAGACCCAGTACTTC. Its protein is CASSHRSPLAYQETQYF.

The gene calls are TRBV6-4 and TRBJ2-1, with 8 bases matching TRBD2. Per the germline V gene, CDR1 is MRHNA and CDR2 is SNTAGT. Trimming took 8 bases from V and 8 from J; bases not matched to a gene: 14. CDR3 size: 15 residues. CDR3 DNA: TGTGCCAGCTCCGAGGGAGCGGGAGAGGGCCATGAGCAGTTCTTC. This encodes CASSEGAGEGHEQFF.

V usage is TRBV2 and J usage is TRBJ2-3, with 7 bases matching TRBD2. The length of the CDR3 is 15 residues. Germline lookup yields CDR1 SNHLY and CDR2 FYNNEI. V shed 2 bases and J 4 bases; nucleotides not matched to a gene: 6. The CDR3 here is CASSESGDWADTQYF. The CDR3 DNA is TGTGCCAGCAGTGAAAGCGGGGATTGGGCAGATACGCAGTATTTT.

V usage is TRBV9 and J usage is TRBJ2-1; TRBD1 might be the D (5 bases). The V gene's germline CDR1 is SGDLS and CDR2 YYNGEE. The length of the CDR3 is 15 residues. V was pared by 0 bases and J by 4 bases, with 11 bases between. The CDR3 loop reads CASSVERTYYNEQFF. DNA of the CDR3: TGTGCCAGCAGCGTAGAAAGGACATATTACAATGAGCAGTTCTTC.